This TCR beta chain was recorded in a study of cytomegalovirus exposure and HLA in healthy donors. For the study at large: The 120 validation repertoires, a later analysis reported, used the same platform as the approximately 700 first-cohort repertoires.

Libraries were prepared by immunoSEQ multiplex PCR; TCRdb keeps only in-frame clonotypes and omits some of them. The repertoire holds 98,000 or so clones, with 90% to 96% as singletons. The V and J ends lost 0 bases and 4 bases respectively, with 13 bases between them. Germline V gene data show CDR1 as SGHNT and CDR2 as YYREEE (reference sequence). The CDR3 length is 15 residues. The donors were in the roughly 120-subject validation cohort, distinct from the approximately 670-subject first cohort. Sequencing used PBMCs. This chain joins TRBV5-4 and TRBJ1-2, with no clear D. The source of this sequence is a woman under 30 in good health and CMV-seronegative. The CDR3 loop reads CASSLEVGSPYGYTF. The CDR3 region has the DNA TGTGCCAGCAGCTTGGAAGTGGGGAGTCCCTATGGCTACACCTTC.